The entry below describes one T cell receptor (beta chain). CD8+ and CD4+ T cells circulating in blood were sequenced for TCR beta. The diagnostic criteria were recently defined, and patients with Susac syndrome met them for definite or probable disease. The sample is drawn from a study of CD8 T cells in Susac syndrome. The RNA, about 0.5 to 1 ug, was put through reverse transcription using random hexamers. The immunoSEQ assay covered 54 Vbeta and 13 Jbeta segments for CDR3. Via MiXCR, TCRdb re-called the immunoSEQ multiplex PCR reads, giving one row per CDR3 protein. The table includes around 95,000 distinct CDR3 sequences, about 95% detected once. In germline, CDR1 is MGHRA, CDR2 YSYEKL. V lost 0 bases and J 5 bases, leaving 11 bases between the germline ends. The CDR3 contains 16 residues.

The chain combines TRBV4-1 with TRBJ1-6; D is ambiguous. Sequenced input: CD8+ T cells from PBMCs. The TCR was taken from a human donor with Susac syndrome. The CDR3 DNA sequence: TGCGCCAGCAGCCAAGATCCCACGGAAAATAATTCACCCCTCCACTTT. The encoded protein is CASSQDPTENNSPLHF.